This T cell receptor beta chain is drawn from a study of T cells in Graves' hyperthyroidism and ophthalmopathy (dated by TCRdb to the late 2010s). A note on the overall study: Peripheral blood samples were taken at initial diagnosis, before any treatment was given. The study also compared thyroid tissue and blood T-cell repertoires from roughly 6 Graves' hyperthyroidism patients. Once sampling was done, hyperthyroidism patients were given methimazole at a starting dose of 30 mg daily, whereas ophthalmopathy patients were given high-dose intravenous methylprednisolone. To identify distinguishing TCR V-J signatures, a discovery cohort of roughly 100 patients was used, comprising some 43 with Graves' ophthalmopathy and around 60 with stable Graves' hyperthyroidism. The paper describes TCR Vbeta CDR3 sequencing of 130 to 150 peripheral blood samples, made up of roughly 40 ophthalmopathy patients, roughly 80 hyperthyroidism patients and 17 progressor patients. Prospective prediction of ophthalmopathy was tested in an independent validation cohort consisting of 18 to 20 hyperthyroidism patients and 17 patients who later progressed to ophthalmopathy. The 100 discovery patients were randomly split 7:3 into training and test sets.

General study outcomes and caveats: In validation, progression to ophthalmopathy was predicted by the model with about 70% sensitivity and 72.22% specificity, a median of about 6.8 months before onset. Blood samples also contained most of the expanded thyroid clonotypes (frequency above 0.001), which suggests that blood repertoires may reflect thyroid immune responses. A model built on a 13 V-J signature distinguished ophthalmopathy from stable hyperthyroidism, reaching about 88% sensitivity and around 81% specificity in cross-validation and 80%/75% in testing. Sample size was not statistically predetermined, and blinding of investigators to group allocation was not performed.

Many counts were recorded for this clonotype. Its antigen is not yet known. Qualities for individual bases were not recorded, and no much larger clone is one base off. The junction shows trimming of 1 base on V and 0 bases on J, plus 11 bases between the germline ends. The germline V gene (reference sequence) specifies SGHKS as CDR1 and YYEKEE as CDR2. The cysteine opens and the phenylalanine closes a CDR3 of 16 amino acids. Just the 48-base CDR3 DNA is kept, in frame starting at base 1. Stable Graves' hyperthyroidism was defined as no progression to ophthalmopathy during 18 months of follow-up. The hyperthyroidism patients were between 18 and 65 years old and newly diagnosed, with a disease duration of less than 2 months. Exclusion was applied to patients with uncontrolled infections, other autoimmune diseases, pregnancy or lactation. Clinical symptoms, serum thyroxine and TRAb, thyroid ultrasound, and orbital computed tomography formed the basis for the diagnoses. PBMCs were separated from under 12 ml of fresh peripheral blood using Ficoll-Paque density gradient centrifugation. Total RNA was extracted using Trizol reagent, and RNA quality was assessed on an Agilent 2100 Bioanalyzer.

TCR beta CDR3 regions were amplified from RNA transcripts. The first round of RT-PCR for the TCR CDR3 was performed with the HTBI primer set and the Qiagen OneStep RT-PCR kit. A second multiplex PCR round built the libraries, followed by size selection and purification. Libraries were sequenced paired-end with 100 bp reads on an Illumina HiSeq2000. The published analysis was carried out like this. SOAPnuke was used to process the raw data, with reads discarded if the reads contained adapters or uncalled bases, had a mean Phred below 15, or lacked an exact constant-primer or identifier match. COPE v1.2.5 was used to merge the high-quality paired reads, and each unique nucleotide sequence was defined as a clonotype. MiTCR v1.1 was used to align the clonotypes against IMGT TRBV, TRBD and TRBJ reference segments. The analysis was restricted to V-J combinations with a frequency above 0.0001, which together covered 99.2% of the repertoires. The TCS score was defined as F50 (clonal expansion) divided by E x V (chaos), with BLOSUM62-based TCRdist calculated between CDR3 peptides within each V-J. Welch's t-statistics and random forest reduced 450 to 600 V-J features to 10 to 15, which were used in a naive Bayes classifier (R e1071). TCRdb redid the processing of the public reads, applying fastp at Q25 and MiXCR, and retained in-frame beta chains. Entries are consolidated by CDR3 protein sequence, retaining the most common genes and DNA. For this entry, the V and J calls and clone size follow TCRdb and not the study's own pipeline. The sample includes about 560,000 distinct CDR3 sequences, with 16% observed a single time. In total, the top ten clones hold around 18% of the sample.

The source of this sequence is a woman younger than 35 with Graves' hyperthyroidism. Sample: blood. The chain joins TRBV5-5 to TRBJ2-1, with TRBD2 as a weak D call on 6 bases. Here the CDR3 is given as CASSLFAGSSYNEQFF. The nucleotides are TGTGCCAGCAGCTTGTTTGCGGGAAGCTCCTACAATGAGCAGTTCTTC.